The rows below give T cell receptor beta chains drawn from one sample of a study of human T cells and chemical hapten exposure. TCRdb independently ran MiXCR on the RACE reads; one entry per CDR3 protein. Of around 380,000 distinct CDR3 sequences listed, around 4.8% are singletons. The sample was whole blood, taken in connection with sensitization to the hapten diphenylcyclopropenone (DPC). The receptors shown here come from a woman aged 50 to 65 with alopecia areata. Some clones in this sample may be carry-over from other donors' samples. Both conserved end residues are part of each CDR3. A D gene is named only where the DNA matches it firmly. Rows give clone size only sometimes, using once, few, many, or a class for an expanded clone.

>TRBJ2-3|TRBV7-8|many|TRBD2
TGTGCCAGCAGCGCGCCCCTTGGAGCGGGAGGGGGATACACAGATACGCAGTATTTT
CASSAPLGAGGGYTDTQYF
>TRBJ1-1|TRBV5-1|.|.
TGCGCCAGCAGCTTGGAGGGGGTCATGAACACTGAAGCTTTCTTT
CASSLEGVMNTEAFF
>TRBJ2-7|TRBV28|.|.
TGTGCCAGCAGTTTCGACGACTCCTACGAGCAGTACTTC
CASSFDDSYEQYF
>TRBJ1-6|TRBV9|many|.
TGTGCCAGCAGCGTAGGACGTGATAATTCACCCCTCCACTTT
CASSVGRDNSPLHF
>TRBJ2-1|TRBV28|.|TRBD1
TGTGCCAGCAGTTTTGCCGGGACAGTATCCTACAATGAGCAGTTCTTC
CASSFAGTVSYNEQFF
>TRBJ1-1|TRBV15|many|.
TGTGCCACCAGCAGAGGCGTTACGCAGGGCCTTTCTGAAGCTTTCTTT
CATSRGVTQGLSEAFF
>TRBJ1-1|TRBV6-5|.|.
TGTGCCAGCAGTTACTCGAGCACTATGAACACTGAAGCTTTCTTT
CASSYSSTMNTEAFF
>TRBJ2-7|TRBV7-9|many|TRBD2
TGTGCCAGCAGCGAAGGACTAGCGGAGATCTTC
CASSEGLAEIF
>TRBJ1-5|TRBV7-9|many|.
TGTGCCAGCAGCCCCGGGTCGTATAGCAATCAGCCCCAGCATTTT
CASSPGSYSNQPQHF
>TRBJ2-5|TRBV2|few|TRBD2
TGTGCCAGCAGTGAGGAAGCGGGGGATCAGGAGACCCAGTACTTC
CASSEEAGDQETQYF
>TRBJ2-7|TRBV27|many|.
TGTGCCAGCAGTTCCTCGGTACTCCCGGTCTACGAGCAGTACTTC
CASSSSVLPVYEQYF
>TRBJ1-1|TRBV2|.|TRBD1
TGTGCCAGCAGTGAAGCGCTTATAGGGGGCGATGGGTCTGAAGCTTTCTTT
CASSEALIGGDGSEAFF
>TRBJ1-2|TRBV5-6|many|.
TGTGCCAGCAGCCCCATCCAGACAGCCTATGGCTACACCTTC
CASSPIQTAYGYTF
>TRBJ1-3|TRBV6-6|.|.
TGTGCCAGCAGTTACTCGACGATTATCGGAAACACCATATATTTT
CASSYSTIIGNTIYF
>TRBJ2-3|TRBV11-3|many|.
TGTGCCAGCAGCTTATGGAATACGCAGTATTTT
CASSLWNTQYF